These 6 T cell receptor beta chains came from one sample sequenced in a study of shared clonotypes between healthy human individuals. The protocol was immunoSEQ multiplex PCR, while the TCRdb copy is restricted to in-frame clones and leaves out a portion. This sample carries around 2,000,000 clones, just under 95% of them seen once, and the ten largest clones take around 1.1%. Naive CD8 cells, CD45RO-negative and positively selected for CCR7, excluded terminally differentiated effector memory CD45RA+ cells. The sequenced sample was naive CD8+ T cells sorted from blood. Receptor source: a young man in good health.

The chain combines TRBV6-1 with TRBJ2-7; 10 nucleotides line up with TRBD1. The J segment lost 3 bases and the V segment lost 0 bases, leaving 2 bases of the junction unmatched. The CDR3 sequence is 15 residues long. Germline V lookup: CDR1 MNHNS, CDR2 SASEGT. CDR3 in DNA: TGTGCCAGCAGTGAAGCGCGGACAGGGGGCTACGAGCAGTACTTC. Protein product: CASSEARTGGYEQYF.

This clone came up once. The chain is built from TRBV11-2 and TRBJ2-1, with 9 bases fitting TRBD2. Germline trimming cut 2 bases from V and 8 bases from J; bases unmatched to any gene: 10. CDR1 is SGHAT, CDR2 FQNNGV, per germline. CDR3 length: 16 residues. CDR3 nucleotide sequence: TGTGCCAGCAGCTTACTGGCGGGAGGGCCTCGGGATGAGCAGTTCTTC. It yields the protein CASSLLAGGPRDEQFF.

J is TRBJ1-4 and V is TRBV27, with D maybe TRBD1 (5 bases). Germline CDR1 is MNHEY and CDR2 is SMNVEV (reference sequence). The CDR3 is 15 amino acids. V lost 8 bases, J lost 4 bases, and 17 bases lay in between. The CDR3 coding sequence is TGTGCCAGCGGAAACTTCAGGGCTTATAATGAAAAACTGTTTTTT. Translated, it gives CASGNFRAYNEKLFF.

J is TRBJ2-7 and V is TRBV5-4; TRBD2 agrees at 7 bases. With V trimmed by 3 bases and J by 0 bases, 3 bases remained unmatched. Per germline, CDR1 SGHNT and CDR2 YYREEE (reference sequence). The CDR3 is made up of 14 amino acids. CDR3 sequence: CASSSGGPSYEQYF. CDR3 coding DNA: TGTGCCAGCAGCTCGGGGGGACCCTCCTACGAGCAGTACTTC. Filled out from reference TRBV5-4 and TRBJ2-7, the complete variable domain reads ETGVTQSPTHLIKTRGQQVTLRCSSQSGHNTVSWYQQALGQGPQFIFQYYREEENGRGNFPPRFSGLQFPNYSSELNVNALELDDSALYLCASSSGGPSYEQYFGPGTRLTVT.

The rearrangement links TRBV5-1 to TRBJ2-1; D is perhaps TRBD2 (5 bases). Germline V CDR1 and CDR2: SGHRS, YFSETQ. This CDR3 contains 13 residues. Trimming pared 4 bases from V and 4 bases from J, leaving 9 bases between. In DNA form, the CDR3 reads TGCGCCAGCAGCGGCGGGCCGTACAATGAGCAGTTCTTC. Its translation: CASSGGPYNEQFF.

This chain uses TRBV19 with TRBJ2-7; TRBD1 matches 8 bases. CDR1 and CDR2 (germline): LNHDA, SQIVND (reference sequence). The CDR3 is 14 residues long. J was trimmed by 2 bases and V by 5 bases; bases with no gene match: 5. The CDR3 loop is CASSSAGGTYEQYF. The CDR3 bases are TGTGCCAGTAGTTCGGCAGGGGGCACCTACGAGCAGTACTTC.